Listed below are T cell receptor beta chains from one sample, sequenced in a study of glioma-infiltrating T cells after dendritic cell vaccination. Assay used: immunoSEQ multiplex PCR; TCRdb lists only in-frame clones, some missing. The table lists roughly 96,000 clones, roughly 83% of them singletons, with approximately 5.9% in the top ten. Sequenced material: blood, taken before dendritic cell vaccination. These receptors were taken from a human donor with glioblastoma. The CDR3 runs from the conserved cysteine through the conserved F or W. Each record gives: J gene, D gene, clone size, V gene, CDR3 protein, CDR3 DNA. A D gene is named only where the DNA matches it firmly. The listing skips clone size in some rows; elsewhere it reads once, few, many or a size class.

J: TRBJ1-1; D: -; size: -; V: TRBV10-3; CDR3: CAISEYGRMNTEAFF; DNA: TGTGCCATCAGTGAGTATGGCAGAATGAACACTGAAGCTTTCTTT
J: TRBJ2-1; D: TRBD2; size: few; V: TRBV27; CDR3: CASSLGLAGGLSSYNEQFF; DNA: TGTGCCAGCAGTTTAGGACTAGCGGGAGGGCTTAGCTCCTACAATGAGCAGTTCTTC
J: TRBJ2-2; D: TRBD2; size: -; V: TRBV5-4; CDR3: CASSLPQRGNTGELFF; DNA: TGTGCCAGCAGCCTCCCACAGCGGGGTAACACCGGGGAGCTGTTTTTT
J: TRBJ2-1; D: TRBD1; size: -; V: TRBV10-3; CDR3: CAIRDDRGDSYNEQFF; DNA: TGTGCCATCAGGGACGACAGGGGTGACTCCTACAATGAGCAGTTCTTC
J: TRBJ2-3; D: TRBD2; size: -; V: TRBV4-2; CDR3: CASSQASSGGYTQYF; DNA: TGTGCCAGCAGCCAAGCGTCTAGCGGGGGCTATACGCAGTATTTT
J: TRBJ1-5; D: -; size: -; V: TRBV19; CDR3: CASSLPLQPQHF; DNA: TGTGCCAGTAGTCTCCCACTTCAGCCCCAGCATTTT
J: TRBJ2-6; D: TRBD1; size: -; V: TRBV7-3; CDR3: CASSRDRAGANVLTF; DNA: TGTGCCAGCAGCAGGGACAGGGCTGGGGCCAACGTCCTGACTTTC
J: TRBJ2-2; D: TRBD1; size: -; V: TRBV6-1; CDR3: CASSDGTGGAGGELFF; DNA: TGTGCCAGCAGTGATGGGACAGGGGGCGCCGGCGGGGAGCTGTTTTTT
J: TRBJ1-4; D: -; size: -; V: TRBV28; CDR3: CASSSVDRREKLFF; DNA: TGTGCCAGCAGTTCGGTGGACAGAAGGGAAAAACTGTTTTTT
J: TRBJ2-7; D: TRBD2; size: -; V: TRBV19; CDR3: CASSSLAGVYEQYF; DNA: TGTGCCAGTAGTTCGTTAGCGGGAGTCTACGAGCAGTACTTC
J: TRBJ1-4; D: -; size: -; V: TRBV19; CDR3: CASSISAGYNEKLFF; DNA: TGTGCCAGTAGTATTAGCGCTGGGTACAATGAAAAACTGTTTTTT
J: TRBJ1-2; D: -; size: -; V: TRBV15; CDR3: CATSRDYGGGYTF; DNA: TGTGCCACCAGCAGAGATTACGGGGGAGGCTACACCTTC
J: TRBJ2-7; D: TRBD1; size: once; V: TRBV11-2; CDR3: CASSLTGVRQYF; DNA: TGTGCCAGCAGCCTTACAGGGGTGCGGCAGTACTTC
J: TRBJ2-1; D: -; size: -; V: TRBV18; CDR3: CASSSHREGEQFF; DNA: TGTGCCAGCTCATCACACAGGGAGGGTGAGCAGTTCTTC
J: TRBJ2-3; D: TRBD2; size: -; V: TRBV5-4; CDR3: CASSQRTSGDTDTQYF; DNA: TGTGCCAGCAGCCAGAGGACTAGCGGGGACACAGATACGCAGTATTTT
J: TRBJ2-1; D: -; size: -; V: TRBV9; CDR3: CASSVGLDRVNEQFF; DNA: TGTGCCAGCAGCGTAGGACTAGATCGGGTCAATGAGCAGTTCTTC
J: TRBJ1-1; D: -; size: -; V: TRBV5-6; CDR3: CASSLWRGGAFF; DNA: TGTGCCAGCAGCTTGTGGCGGGGGGGAGCTTTCTTT
J: TRBJ2-7; D: TRBD2; size: -; V: TRBV5-6; CDR3: CASSLEGRLAGNSYEQYF; DNA: TGTGCCAGCAGCTTGGAAGGTCGTCTAGCGGGAAACTCCTACGAGCAGTACTTC
J: TRBJ2-3; D: -; size: -; V: TRBV5-1; CDR3: CASSPPGFSWQYF; DNA: TGCGCCAGCAGCCCGCCAGGGTTCTCCTGGCAGTATTTT
J: TRBJ1-6; D: -; size: -; V: TRBV6-1; CDR3: CASSGGTTGRNSPLHF; DNA: TGTGCCAGCAGTGGGGGCACGACAGGAAGGAATTCACCCCTCCACTTT
J: TRBJ1-4; D: -; size: -; V: TRBV19; CDR3: CASSPSLGANEKLFF; DNA: TGTGCCAGTAGTCCATCCCTAGGCGCCAATGAAAAACTGTTTTTT
J: TRBJ1-2; D: TRBD1; size: -; V: TRBV6-5; CDR3: CASSLTNRGRWGYTF; DNA: TGTGCCAGCAGTTTAACCAACAGGGGGCGGTGGGGCTACACCTTC
J: TRBJ2-5; D: TRBD1; size: -; V: TRBV7-8; CDR3: CASSPGPSGTGGAVGNF; DNA: TGTGCCAGCAGCCCCGGACCGTCCGGGACAGGGGGCGCGGTTGGAAACTTC
J: TRBJ1-4; D: TRBD1; size: -; V: TRBV11-2; CDR3: CASSSRTGRGEKLFF; DNA: TGTGCCAGCAGCTCCCGGACAGGGAGGGGTGAAAAACTGTTTTTT
J: TRBJ1-1; D: -; size: -; V: TRBV18; CDR3: CASSPPGNTEAFF; DNA: TGTGCCAGCTCACCGCCGGGGAATACTGAAGCTTTCTTT
J: TRBJ1-1; D: -; size: -; V: TRBV6-5; CDR3: CASSAKQGRNTEAFF; DNA: TGTGCCAGCAGTGCGAAACAGGGTAGGAACACTGAAGCTTTCTTT
J: TRBJ2-5; D: TRBD2; size: few; V: TRBV2; CDR3: CASLRLAGAKQETQYF; DNA: TGTGCCAGCCTTAGACTAGCGGGGGCCAAGCAAGAGACCCAGTACTTC
J: TRBJ2-1; D: TRBD2; size: -; V: TRBV18; CDR3: CASSPTSGSYNEQFF; DNA: TGTGCCAGCTCACCGACTAGCGGCTCCTACAATGAGCAGTTCTTC
J: TRBJ1-2; D: TRBD1; size: -; V: TRBV6-6; CDR3: CASSRDRAGYTF; DNA: TGTGCCAGCAGCCGGGACAGAGCTGGCTACACCTTC
J: TRBJ2-7; D: TRBD1; size: few; V: TRBV2; CDR3: CASSAWDRGSEQYF; DNA: TGTGCCAGCAGTGCCTGGGACAGGGGTTCCGAGCAGTACTTC
J: TRBJ1-2; D: -; size: -; V: TRBV6-5; CDR3: CASSYSYETNYGYTF; DNA: TGTGCCAGCAGTTACTCGTACGAGACTAACTATGGCTACACCTTC
J: TRBJ1-4; D: -; size: -; V: TRBV30; CDR3: CAWSVRAGMDEKLFF; DNA: TGTGCCTGGAGTGTACGGGCAGGGATGGACGAAAAACTGTTTTTT
J: TRBJ1-1; D: TRBD1; size: -; V: TRBV6-1; CDR3: CASRIGDRGRTEAFF; DNA: TGTGCCAGCAGAATTGGCGACAGGGGGCGGACTGAAGCTTTCTTT
J: TRBJ1-1; D: TRBD1; size: -; V: TRBV6-1; CDR3: CASSAPAGQGARSMTEAFF; DNA: TGTGCCAGCAGTGCACCAGCCGGACAGGGGGCGCGTTCGATGACTGAAGCTTTCTTT
J: TRBJ2-1; D: TRBD1; size: -; V: TRBV10-3; CDR3: CAISKGQGVQNEQFF; DNA: TGTGCCATCAGTAAGGGACAGGGGGTGCAGAATGAGCAGTTCTTC
J: TRBJ1-3; D: -; size: -; V: TRBV18; CDR3: CASSPPQGFSGNTIYF; DNA: TGTGCCAGCTCACCACCACAGGGCTTCTCTGGAAACACCATATATTTT
J: TRBJ1-1; D: -; size: -; V: TRBV6-1; CDR3: CASTDPTLNTEAFF; DNA: TGTGCCAGCACTGATCCGACACTGAACACTGAAGCTTTCTTT
J: TRBJ2-2; D: -; size: -; V: TRBV4-1; CDR3: CASSLTENTGELFF; DNA: TGCGCCAGCAGCCTGACAGAGAACACCGGGGAGCTGTTTTTT
J: TRBJ1-2; D: TRBD1; size: -; V: TRBV18; CDR3: CASSPPRRLADRDYGYTF; DNA: TGTGCCAGCTCACCACCTAGACGTTTAGCGGACAGGGACTATGGCTACACCTTC
J: TRBJ2-1; D: TRBD2; size: once; V: TRBV15; CDR3: CATSPRMSGIYNEQFF; DNA: TGTGCCACCAGCCCCAGGATGAGCGGGATCTACAATGAGCAGTTCTTC
J: TRBJ1-2; D: -; size: -; V: TRBV5-1; CDR3: CASRATYSSDYGYTF; DNA: TGCGCCAGCAGAGCGACCTATTCGTCTGATTATGGCTACACCTTC
J: TRBJ2-1; D: TRBD2; size: -; V: TRBV6-5; CDR3: CASSYAASGGAEQFF; DNA: TGTGCCAGCAGTTATGCGGCTAGCGGGGGGGCGGAGCAGTTCTTC
J: TRBJ1-1; D: -; size: -; V: TRBV18; CDR3: CASSPYQQGSGNTEAFF; DNA: TGTGCCAGCTCACCCTACCAACAGGGATCAGGAAACACTGAAGCTTTCTTT
J: TRBJ1-2; D: -; size: -; V: TRBV4-2; CDR3: CASSQDQQVPNYGYTF; DNA: TGTGCCAGCAGCCAAGACCAACAGGTTCCTAACTATGGCTACACCTTC
J: TRBJ2-1; D: -; size: -; V: TRBV6-1; CDR3: CASTQLVPSEQFF; DNA: TGTGCCAGCACCCAACTAGTCCCAAGTGAGCAGTTCTTC
J: TRBJ1-5; D: -; size: -; V: TRBV7-9; CDR3: CASSSGAHQPQHF; DNA: TGTGCCAGCTCATCTGGGGCCCATCAGCCCCAGCATTTT
J: TRBJ2-6; D: -; size: -; V: TRBV14; CDR3: CASSQRLSYSGANVLTF; DNA: TGTGCCAGCAGCCAACGATTAAGCTACTCTGGGGCCAACGTCCTGACTTTC
J: TRBJ1-5; D: -; size: -; V: TRBV9; CDR3: CASKGAALNQPQHF; DNA: TGTGCCAGCAAAGGGGCCGCCCTAAATCAGCCCCAGCATTTT